This TCR beta chain is drawn from a study of blood T cell repertoires in COVID-19. The assay was immunoSEQ multiplex PCR, and TCRdb's table has in-frame clones only and misses some. The sample has around 310,000 clones; 70% to 90% are singletons. The sequence was obtained from a woman aged 50 to 60 with active or convalescent COVID-19. Sequences were obtained from peripheral blood.

CDR3 nucleotide sequence: TGTGCCAGCAGCTTAGATTGGCTAGCGGAAGAGACCCAGTACTTC. This codes for CASSLDWLAEETQYF. The V and J genes are TRBV7-2 and TRBJ2-5; 7 positions match TRBD2. The CDR3 covers 15 residues. Trimming removed 1 base from V and 3 bases from J; junction bases left unmatched: 5. Germline CDR1 and CDR2: SGHTA and FQGNSA.